The 2 T cell receptor beta chains below all came from one sample that was sequenced in a study of T cells after yellow fever vaccination. Each CDR3 protein is one row after TCRdb ran MiXCR on the 5' RACE reads. The table has under 600,000 distinct CDR3 sequences, around a fifth seen once; the top ten hold approximately 15%. The specimen was PBMCs, collected approximately 22 days after the first yellow fever vaccination. The receptor set was obtained from a man younger than 35 who received the YFV17D yellow fever vaccine.

The genes are TRBV5-1 and TRBJ1-2; TRBD1 might be the D (5 bases). This CDR3 spans 17 amino acids. In germline, CDR1 is SGHRS, CDR2 YFSETQ. Trimming shortened V by 1 base and J by 0 bases, and 16 bases separated the two germline ends. CDR3 DNA sequence: TGCGCCAGCAGCTTGCGGGCCCCAGGGTTGGCTAACTATGGCTACACCTTC. As protein: CASSLRAPGLANYGYTF.

The V and J genes are TRBV7-6 and TRBJ1-5; 8 bases line up with TRBD1. CDR3 length: 16 residues. With V trimmed by 4 bases and J by 2 bases, 7 bases remained unmatched. Germline V gene lookup returns CDR1 SGHVS and CDR2 FNYEAQ. The DNA for the CDR3 is TGTGCCAGCAGCTCACAGGGGGTGAAGGGCAATCAGCCCCAGCATTTT. Translated: CASSSQGVKGNQPQHF.